Listed here are 20 T cell receptor beta chains from one sample, sequenced in a study of blood T cell repertoires in COVID-19. The assay was immunoSEQ multiplex PCR, and TCRdb's table has in-frame clones only and misses some. The repertoire holds about 92,000 clones, around 80% seen once, with approximately 8.2% in the top ten. Sample: peripheral blood. The receptors were gathered from a man over 45 who had recovered from COVID-19.

The V and J genes are TRBV18 and TRBJ2-3; 9 nucleotides agree with TRBD2. The CDR3 is 14 residues long. V was clipped by 4 bases and J by 4 bases; unmatched bases: 3. CDR1 KGHSH and CDR2 LQKENI come from the germline V gene. CDR3 region: CASSRLAGSDTQYF. The CDR3 bases are TGTGCCAGCTCACGGCTAGCGGGGTCAGATACGCAGTATTTT.

The CDR3 DNA follows: TGTGCCAGTAGTGGAGCCACCCGGGGGGATACGCAGTATTTT. Its protein product is CASSGATRGDTQYF. J is TRBJ2-3 and V is TRBV19, with a tentative D call TRBD2 (6 bases). V was trimmed by 5 bases and J by 6 bases, leaving 15 bases between them. The CDR3 extends over 14 amino acids. CDR1 and CDR2 (germline): LNHDA, SQIVND (reference sequence).

V gene TRBV2 combines with J gene TRBJ2-5; a weak D match, TRBD2 (6 bases). CDR1 is SNHLY and CDR2 is FYNNEI in the germline V gene. Trimming removed 5 bases from V and 2 bases from J, with 9 bases in between. The CDR3 spans 13 residues. In nucleotides, the CDR3 is TGTGCCAGCAGTTCTGGACTACAAGAGACCCAGTACTTC. Protein product: CASSSGLQETQYF.

This chain links TRBV6-2 or TRBV6-3 with TRBJ2-5; 13 bases match TRBD2. Germline V gene sequence: CDR1 MNHEY, CDR2 SVGEGT. Unmatched junction bases numbered 3, after V lost 5 bases and J lost 6 bases. The CDR3 is made up of 14 amino acids. CDR3 coding DNA: TGTGCCAGCAGTACCGGGACTAGCGGGAAGACCCAGTACTTC. Its translation: CASSTGTSGKTQYF.

The chain carries TRBV15 and TRBJ2-7; TRBD1 matches 7 bases. This CDR3 has 14 residues. With 4 bases clipped from V and 2 bases from J, the junction kept 5 bases outside the gene matches. CDR1 is LNHNV, CDR2 YYDKDF, per germline (reference sequence). CDR3 bases: TGTGCCACCAGCACCCCACAGGGGACCTACGAGCAGTACTTC. It specifies CATSTPQGTYEQYF.

This clone was seen a handful of times. V is TRBV9 and J is TRBJ2-2; 8 bases fit TRBD2. The CDR3 is made up of 16 amino acids. Germline trimming cut 0 bases from V and 0 bases from J; bases unmatched to any gene: 1. Germline loops: CDR1 SGDLS, CDR2 YYNGEE. For the CDR3, the DNA is TGTGCCAGCAGCGTAGTCGGGGGGGCGAACACCGGGGAGCTGTTTTTT. It specifies CASSVVGGANTGELFF.

This clone was seen a single time. The chain is built from TRBV6-5 and TRBJ2-6, with D possibly TRBD2 on 5 matching bases. Per germline, CDR1 MNHEY and CDR2 SVGAGI. This CDR3 comprises 14 residues. Trimming removed 6 bases at V and 0 bases at J, with 6 bases between. The CDR3 spells CASRGSSGANVLTF. As DNA, the CDR3 is TGTGCCAGCAGGGGGAGCTCTGGGGCCAACGTCCTGACTTTC.

V is TRBV7-2 and J is TRBJ2-3; 7 nucleotides align to TRBD1. The V segment lost 7 bases and the J segment 5 bases; nucleotides outside the gene matches: 6. Germline lookup yields CDR1 SGHTA and CDR2 FQGNSA. There are 13 residues in the CDR3. CDR3 nucleotide sequence: TGTGCCAGCACCCCGGGACAGAGAGATACGCAGTATTTT. It yields the protein CASTPGQRDTQYF. The entire variable domain, with the rest obtained from reference TRBV7-2 and TRBJ2-3, is as follows: GAGVSQSPSNKVTEKGKDVELRCDPISGHTALYWYRQSLGQGLEFLIYFQGNSAPDKSGLPSDRFSAERTGGSVSTLTIQRTQQEDSAVYLCASTPGQRDTQYFGPGTRLTVL.

The rearrangement links TRBV5-3 to TRBJ1-6; TRBD1 agrees at 12 bases. TRBV5-3 is treated as an ORF (open reading frame) with a function not yet certain. V trimming: 0 bases; J trimming: 8 bases; junction bases outside the gene matches: 3. This CDR3 spans 16 amino acids. The CDR3 nucleotides read TGTGCCAGAAGCTTGGAGGGGGACAGGGGGCATTCACCCCTCCACTTT. Its translation: CARSLEGDRGHSPLHF.

The V call is TRBV7-8, the J call TRBJ1-4; TRBD1 is a possible D gene (5 bases). This CDR3 has 16 residues. CDR1 SGHVS and CDR2 FQNEAQ come from the germline V gene. V was trimmed by 0 bases and J by 4 bases, leaving 12 bases between them. CDR3 region: CASSLAPGVGNEKLFF. CDR3 nucleotide sequence: TGTGCCAGCAGCTTAGCGCCGGGGGTGGGTAATGAAAAACTGTTTTTT.

The chain recombines TRBV3-1 (or the pseudogene TRBV3-2) with TRBJ2-1; possible D gene TRBD2, 6 bases. The CDR3 runs 13 residues. Per the germline V gene, CDR1 is LGHDT and CDR2 is YNNKEL (reference sequence). V shed 5 bases and J shed 7 bases, with 12 bases lying between them. The DNA of the CDR3 is TGTGCCAGCAGCTCTAGCGCGGAAAATGAGCAGTTCTTC. The encoded protein is CASSSSAENEQFF.

The table lists this clone with a count of one. The chain links TRBV27 to TRBJ2-4, with 7 bases that match TRBD1. CDR1 and CDR2 from the germline V gene are MNHEY and SMNVEV (reference sequence). V shed 6 bases and J 0 bases; nucleotides not matched to a gene: 11. The CDR3 length is 17 residues. The CDR3 is CASSPKTGVEAKNIQYF. The CDR3 DNA follows: TGTGCCAGCAGCCCTAAAACAGGGGTCGAAGCCAAAAACATTCAGTACTTC.

This chain connects TRBV27 to TRBJ1-2; D possibly corresponds to TRBD1 (6 bases). This CDR3 has 15 residues. Germline values: CDR1 MNHEY, CDR2 SMNVEV (reference sequence). V was trimmed by 9 bases and J by 5 bases, leaving 22 bases between them. CDR3 in DNA: TGTGCCAGTAGAGGGGACTACAGGGATCCTTATGGCTACACCTTC. Amino acids: CASRGDYRDPYGYTF.

This rearrangement joins TRBV4-2 to TRBJ1-2; D perhaps matches TRBD1 (6 bases). The CDR3 extends over 16 amino acids. V was trimmed by 0 bases and J by 2 bases, leaving 13 bases between them. CDR1 and CDR2 from the germline V gene are LGHNA and YNFKEQ. The CDR3 nucleotides are TGTGCCAGCAGCCAAGAATTGGTCGACAGGAACTATGGCTACACCTTC. As protein: CASSQELVDRNYGYTF.

The V call is TRBV12-3 or TRBV12-4, the J call TRBJ2-3; 9 bases align to TRBD2. The CDR3 spans 13 residues. CDR3 sequence: CSPLAGYTDTQYF. The DNA for the CDR3 is TGTTCCCCTCTAGCGGGGTACACAGATACGCAGTATTTT.

J is TRBJ2-7 and V is TRBV5-4, with a tentative D call TRBD2 (6 bases). Germline CDR1 is SGHNT and CDR2 is YYREEE (reference sequence). V was cut by 4 bases and J by 3 bases, with 20 bases left in between. CDR3 length equals 16 residues. The CDR3 DNA follows: TGTGCCAGCAGCCCCTTCCGGGACTTAGAGGTCTACGAGCAGTACTTC. It translates to CASSPFRDLEVYEQYF.

This rearrangement joins TRBV15 to TRBJ1-2, with D maybe TRBD1 (5 bases). V gave up 2 bases and J gave up 3 bases, with 13 bases separating them. Per germline, CDR1 LNHNV and CDR2 YYDKDF (reference sequence). The CDR3 totals 15 residues. The chain's CDR3 is CATSRPQGGDYGYTF. The CDR3 nucleotides are TGTGCCACCAGCAGACCCCAGGGTGGGGACTATGGCTACACCTTC.

This chain joins TRBV7-2 and TRBJ2-3, with D perhaps TRBD2 (5 bases). The CDR3 is 15 residues long. Germline CDR1 SGHTA, CDR2 FQGNSA. Between the trimmed V and J ends, which lost 2 bases and 5 bases, there was a span of 14 bases. The CDR3 bases are TGTGCCAGCAGCTTACTTGGCGGGTTAAAAGATACGCAGTATTTT. This codes for CASSLLGGLKDTQYF.

This chain uses TRBV18 with TRBJ1-1; TRBD1 is a possible D gene (5 bases). The CDR3 loop spans 13 amino acids. V was clipped by 7 bases and J by 0 bases, with 9 bases between them. Germline loops: CDR1 KGHSH, CDR2 LQKENI. CDR3 sequence reads: CASFRQLNTEAFF. CDR3 coding DNA: TGTGCCAGCTTCCGACAGTTGAACACTGAAGCTTTCTTT.

The J gene is TRBJ2-4, the V gene TRBV21-1; TRBD2, as called in the table, went unchecked against the DNA. TRBV21-1 is designated a pseudogene. The CDR3 extends over 16 amino acids. The CDR3 protein is CASGGSRLADKNIQYF. The DNA for the CDR3 is TGTGCCAGCGGAGGATCTCGACTAGCGGACAAAAACATTCAGTACTTC.